Given below is one T cell receptor beta chain in context. What it binds is unknown. Trimming took 2 bases from V and 0 from J; bases not matched to a gene: 4. CDR3 length: 16 amino acids. Germline V gene data show CDR1 as SGHNT and CDR2 as YYREEE (reference sequence). 60 Vbeta and 13 Jbeta primers were used in PCR. Sequencing used immunoSEQ multiplex PCR; TCRdb keeps in-frame clones, though not all of them. The sample contains under 150,000 clones, about 80% of which appear only once. The data originate from a study of cytomegalovirus exposure and HLA in healthy donors. Study observations and caveats: Presence/absence comparisons presumed near-even sequencing depth among donors.

Specimen: PBMCs. The chain is built from TRBV5-4 and TRBJ2-2; 7 bases are shared with TRBD2. The receptor comes from a woman aged 25-40 years in good health and CMV-seronegative. This CDR3 reads CASSLPSGANTGELFF. CDR3 sequence (DNA): TGTGCCAGCAGCTTACCCAGCGGGGCGAACACCGGGGAGCTGTTTTTT.